This TCR beta chain was identified during a study of blood T cell repertoires in COVID-19. Study-level information: Sites in the United States, Italy and Spain provided acute and convalescent COVID-19 samples. T cells, B-cell-depleted T cells, or PBMCs provided the cDNA or gDNA that served as material.

The CDR3 length is 14 residues. Trimming removed 6 bases from V and 4 bases from J, with 12 bases in between. Germline V gene sequence: CDR1 LGHDT, CDR2 YNNKEL (reference sequence). In the authors' methods: Amplification with reference gene primers provided the estimates of nucleated cell counts. Libraries were prepared by immunoSEQ multiplex PCR; TCRdb keeps only in-frame clonotypes and omits some of them. V, J and clone size are taken as reported in that table, and D and trimming were inferred from the DNA itself. The sample records about 190,000 clones, about 83% being singletons. Material for sequencing was peripheral blood. This chain links TRBV3-1 (or the pseudogene TRBV3-2) with TRBJ2-2; D is possibly TRBD2 (6 bases). The sequence came from a woman aged 70-85 years with active or convalescent COVID-19. The CDR3 loop is CASRPTSTTGELFF. The DNA of the CDR3 is TGTGCCAGCAGGCCGACTAGTACCACCGGGGAGCTGTTTTTT.